Listed here are 28 T cell receptor beta chains from one sample, sequenced in a study of cytotoxic CD8 clonotypes in ibrutinib-treated CLL. The data were produced by immunoSEQ multiplex PCR, yet TCRdb's version contains in-frame clones alone and is incomplete. This table holds 110,000 to 150,000 clones, about 91% found once. The starting material was PBMCs, obtained after 12 months of ibrutinib treatment. These receptors were obtained from a human donor with chronic lymphocytic leukemia.

This clone was found once. The rearrangement uses TRBV28 and TRBJ2-4; TRBD2 might be the D (6 bases). Trimming shortened V by 3 bases and J by 5 bases, and 20 bases separated the two germline ends. The CDR3 sequence is 17 residues long. CDR1 is MDHEN and CDR2 is SYDVKM in the germline V gene. The CDR3 bases are TGTGCCAGCAGTTTGTTGCGGGACCTGAGCAGGGAAAACATTCAGTACTTC. Protein: CASSLLRDLSRENIQYF.

The genes are TRBV7-2 and TRBJ2-2; D call uncertain. Between the trimmed V and J ends, which lost 1 base and 4 bases, there was a span of 7 bases. CDR1 and CDR2 from the germline V gene are SGHTA and FQGNSA. The length of the CDR3 is 14 residues. CDR3 in amino acids: CASSLGPGTGELFF. The CDR3 nucleotides are TGTGCCAGCAGCTTAGGGCCCGGCACCGGGGAGCTGTTTTTT.

This sequence joins TRBV5-1 and TRBJ1-2, with TRBD1 identical over 9 bases. Looked up from germline, CDR1 is SGHRS and CDR2 is YFSETQ. The CDR3 spans 14 residues. V lost 4 bases and J lost 4; bases outside the gene matches: 5. The CDR3 region has the DNA TGCGCCAGCAGCGTACAGGGGGCTGGCTATGGCTACACCTTC. Residues: CASSVQGAGYGYTF.

The rearrangement links TRBV13 to TRBJ2-1; D might be TRBD1 (6 bases). Trimming pared 5 bases from V and 2 bases from J, leaving 19 bases between. This CDR3 contains 17 residues. CDR1 and CDR2 from the germline V gene are PRHDT and FYEKMQ (reference sequence). The CDR3 bases are TGTGCCAGCAGCAAACAAGGACAGTGGGAAACCTACAATGAGCAGTTCTTC. Translated: CASSKQGQWETYNEQFF.

The chain couples TRBV5-1 to TRBJ2-1; TRBD1 matches 9 bases. CDR1 and CDR2 from the germline V gene are SGHRS and YFSETQ. J gave up 8 bases and V 4 bases, and 10 bases lay outside the gene matches. CDR3 length equals 15 residues. CDR3 in amino acids: CASSPSGTGIHEQFF. The DNA for the CDR3 is TGCGCCAGCAGCCCGTCCGGGACAGGGATCCATGAGCAGTTCTTC. The full variable domain, in which reference TRBV5-1 and TRBJ2-1 provide the parts outside the CDR3, is KAGVTQTPRYLIKTRGQQVTLSCSPISGHRSVSWYQQTPGQGLQFLFEYFSETQRNKGNFPGRFSGRQFSNSRSEMNVSTLELGDSALYLCASSPSGTGIHEQFFGPGTRLTVL.

V gene TRBV4-3 combines with J gene TRBJ2-3; TRBD1 agrees at 8 bases. Germline V gene sequence: CDR1 LGHNA, CDR2 YSLEER. Trimming removed 0 bases from V and 8 bases from J; junction bases left unmatched: 10. CDR3 length: 16 residues. The CDR3 DNA is TGCGCCAGCAGCCAAGAGGCGACAGGGGCGATCTCTACGCAGTATTTT. This translates into CASSQEATGAISTQYF.

The chain employs TRBV19 and TRBJ2-3; D is undetermined. The CDR3 is 12 residues long. The germline V gene encodes CDR1 LNHDA and CDR2 SQIVND (reference sequence). Deletions cut 11 bases from V and 2 bases from J, with 11 bases between. The CDR3 region has the DNA TGTGCCTCTGACGGAAACACAGATACGCAGTATTTT. Amino acid sequence: CASDGNTDTQYF.

The rearrangement joins TRBV28 to TRBJ2-5; D unclear. CDR3 length: 14 residues. V lost 8 bases to trimming and J lost 1 base, with 14 bases between them. Germline V gene sequence: CDR1 MDHEN, CDR2 SYDVKM. CDR3 DNA sequence: TGTGCCAGCGGCGTCGAGCCGAGCCAAGAGACCCAGTACTTC. It specifies CASGVEPSQETQYF.

This chain connects TRBV28 to TRBJ2-7, with D possibly being TRBD2 (6 bases). Germline-derived CDR1 and CDR2 are MDHEN and SYDVKM. The CDR3 extends over 11 amino acids. V lost 6 bases and J lost 5, with 8 bases in between. CDR3 coding DNA: TGTGCCAGCAGGGACTACCACGAGCAGTACTTC. This codes for CASRDYHEQYF.

The V and J genes are TRBV10-1 and TRBJ1-3; D remains ambiguous. Germline V gene lookup returns CDR1 WNHNN and CDR2 SYGVQD (reference sequence). With 5 bases removed from V and 5 bases from J, the gap between germline ends came to 13 bases. This CDR3 contains 14 residues. The CDR3 here is CASSSGSVRNTIYF. The CDR3 nucleotides are TGCGCCAGCAGTTCAGGATCTGTGCGAAACACCATATATTTT.

This chain's CDR3 is CSVERTLNTEAFF. The CDR3 bases are TGCAGCGTTGAACGGACCCTGAACACTGAAGCTTTCTTT. This chain joins TRBV29-1 and TRBJ1-1; D is ambiguous. Germline CDR1 SQVTM, CDR2 ANQGSEA. The CDR3 length is 13 residues. V was shortened by 2 bases and J by 0 bases, with 7 bases between the two germline ends.

This chain joins TRBV7-3 and TRBJ2-2; 8 nucleotides agree with TRBD2. The CDR3 has 15 amino acids. Germline V CDR1 and CDR2: SGHTA, FQGTGA. V was clipped by 4 bases and J by 6 bases; unmatched bases: 7. CDR3 sequence: CASSSSGSGAGELFF. The CDR3 DNA follows: TGTGCCAGCAGCTCGAGCGGGAGCGGGGCCGGGGAGCTGTTTTTT.

The rearrangement links TRBV19 to TRBJ1-1; the D is unclear. The CDR3 loop spans 13 amino acids. The V end lost 3 bases, the J end lost 7 bases, and 12 bases lay between the germline ends. CDR1 LNHDA and CDR2 SQIVND come from the germline V gene (reference sequence). The CDR3 coding sequence is TGTGCCAGTAGTATGGCAGGCTTGGTTGAAGCTTTCTTT. Protein: CASSMAGLVEAFF. The whole variable domain, filled in from reference TRBV19 and TRBJ1-1, reads DGGITQSPKYLFRKEGQNVTLSCEQNLNHDAMYWYRQDPGQGLRLIYYSQIVNDFQKGDIAEGYSVSREKKESFPLTVTSAQKNPTAFYLCASSMAGLVEAFFGQGTRLTVV.

The V and J genes are TRBV7-2 and TRBJ1-5; no firm D call. V lost 0 bases and J lost 3, with 9 bases in between. Germline loops: CDR1 SGHTA, CDR2 FQGNSA. CDR3 length: 15 residues. Written as DNA, the CDR3 is TGTGCCAGCAGCTTAGCAGGGAGGCTCAATCAGCCCCAGCATTTT. This codes for CASSLAGRLNQPQHF. Drawing the rest from reference TRBV7-2 and TRBJ1-5, the complete variable domain is GAGVSQSPSNKVTEKGKDVELRCDPISGHTALYWYRQSLGQGLEFLIYFQGNSAPDKSGLPSDRFSAERTGGSVSTLTIQRTQQEDSAVYLCASSLAGRLNQPQHFGDGTRLSIL.

This clone was seen only once. This chain joins TRBV19 and TRBJ2-2; D gene uncertain. This CDR3 is built from 16 residues. Germline V CDR1 and CDR2: LNHDA, SQIVND (reference sequence). V was shortened by 6 bases and J by 2 bases, with 16 bases between the two germline ends. DNA of the CDR3: TGTGCCAGTAGCCCGAGGCTGACTGGTAACACCGGGGAGCTGTTTTTT. Translated, it gives CASSPRLTGNTGELFF.

The rearrangement uses TRBV6-5 and TRBJ2-2; D tentatively fits TRBD1 or TRBD2 (6 bases each). Trimming pared 0 bases from V and 6 bases from J, leaving 14 bases between. CDR3 length equals 16 residues. Germline lookup yields CDR1 MNHEY and CDR2 SVGAGI. CDR3 nucleotides: TGTGCCAGCAGTTACTCGACGGGGGCGTTGGCCGGGGAGCTGTTTTTT. Translated: CASSYSTGALAGELFF.

The chain has TRBV6-5 and TRBJ1-4, with a tentative D call TRBD1 (6 bases). This CDR3 comprises 15 residues. Per the germline V gene, CDR1 is MNHEY and CDR2 is SVGAGI. V lost 6 bases and J lost 8, with 19 bases in between. The CDR3 protein is CASRDGMAGDEKLFF. The CDR3 region has the DNA TGTGCCAGCAGGGATGGGATGGCAGGGGACGAAAAACTGTTTTTT.

The rearrangement uses TRBV27 and TRBJ1-4; TRBD1 matches 9 bases. J gave up 0 bases and V 6 bases, and 8 bases lay outside the gene matches. Germline V gene data show CDR1 as MNHEY and CDR2 as SMNVEV (reference sequence). The CDR3 spans 17 residues. The CDR3 loop reads CASRRGQGFPTNEKLFF. CDR3 bases: TGTGCCAGCAGACGTGGACAGGGGTTTCCAACTAATGAAAAACTGTTTTTT.

The J gene is TRBJ1-5, the V gene TRBV4-3; D gene ambiguous. V lost 0 bases and J lost 5, with 11 bases in between. The germline V gene encodes CDR1 LGHNA and CDR2 YSLEER. The CDR3 is 15 amino acids. CDR3 coding DNA: TGCGCCAGCAGCCAAGATCTGAGCAGCCATCAGCCCCAGCATTTT. It translates to CASSQDLSSHQPQHF.

The chain recombines TRBV6-6 with TRBJ2-7, with TRBD2 identical over 9 bases. Per germline, CDR1 MNHNY and CDR2 SVGAGI (reference sequence). The CDR3 consists of 14 residues. The J segment lost 3 bases and the V segment lost 7 bases, leaving 7 bases of the junction unmatched. CDR3 residues: CASMRTSESYEQYF. CDR3 nucleotides: TGTGCCAGCATGCGGACTAGCGAGAGCTACGAGCAGTACTTC.

The V gene is TRBV5-1, the J gene TRBJ2-5, with D uncertain. There are 14 residues in the CDR3. Trimming removed 0 bases at V and 5 bases at J, with 11 bases between. Germline lookup yields CDR1 SGHRS and CDR2 YFSETQ. CDR3 nucleotides: TGCGCCAGCAGCTTGGGGCAGCCAAGGGAGACCCAGTACTTC. Translation: CASSLGQPRETQYF.

The chain carries TRBV28 and TRBJ1-4; the D gene is possibly TRBD1 (5 bases). This CDR3 region has 15 residues. Germline V lookup: CDR1 MDHEN, CDR2 SYDVKM. Trimming stripped 1 base from V and 8 bases from J, with 14 bases between. CDR3 nucleotide sequence: TGTGCCAGCAGTTTATCCCCCGGGACGGAAGAAAAACTGTTTTTT. Translation gives CASSLSPGTEEKLFF.

This chain connects TRBV28 to TRBJ2-3; 8 positions agree with TRBD1. The germline CDR1 and CDR2 sequences are MDHEN and SYDVKM. V lost 5 bases to trimming and J lost 6 bases; unmatched junction nucleotides: 10. This CDR3 is 15 amino acids long. The CDR3 nucleotides read TGTGCCAGCAGTGGCCCGAACCGACAGGGGGATACGCAGTATTTT. Translating gives CASSGPNRQGDTQYF. The whole variable domain, filled in from reference TRBV28 and TRBJ2-3, reads DVKVTQSSRYLVKRTGEKVFLECVQDMDHENMFWYRQDPGLGLRLIYFSYDVKMKEKGDIPEGYSVSREKKERFSLILESASTNQTSMYLCASSGPNRQGDTQYFGPGTRLTVL.

The V and J genes are TRBV6-1 and TRBJ2-6, with D hard to call. The CDR3 is 15 residues long. Germline-derived CDR1 and CDR2 are MNHNS and SASEGT. V was trimmed by 10 bases and J by 0 bases, leaving 13 bases between them. The CDR3 reads CATDPFASGANVLTF. The CDR3, as DNA: TGTGCCACCGACCCCTTTGCCTCTGGGGCCAACGTCCTGACTTTC.

J is TRBJ1-3 and V is TRBV4-2, with TRBD1 matching 7 bases. Germline V lookup: CDR1 LGHNA, CDR2 YNFKEQ. V shed 1 base and J 0 bases; nucleotides not matched to a gene: 6. The CDR3 is made up of 17 amino acids. CDR3 protein: CASSQGSTGNSGNTIYF. Written as DNA, the CDR3 is TGTGCCAGCAGCCAAGGGTCGACAGGGAACTCTGGAAACACCATATATTTT.

This rearrangement joins TRBV7-3 to TRBJ2-1; 9 bases are a match to TRBD1. Trimming took 5 bases from V and 7 from J; bases not matched to a gene: 9. Germline CDR1 and CDR2: SGHTA and FQGTGA. The CDR3 is made up of 15 amino acids. In nucleotides, the CDR3 is TGTGCCAGCAGCGCACAGGGGGCGGGTCAGAATGAGCAGTTCTTC. Protein: CASSAQGAGQNEQFF.

The chain couples TRBV29-1 to TRBJ1-1; TRBD1 is a possible D gene (5 bases). Trimming pared 6 bases from V and 7 bases from J, leaving 12 bases between. The CDR3 has 11 residues. Germline lookup yields CDR1 SQVTM and CDR2 ANQGSEA. CDR3 coding DNA: TGCAGCGTGTTGCCGGGGGGTGAAGCTTTCTTT. It yields the protein CSVLPGGEAFF.

The CDR3 nucleotides read TGTGCCAGCATGGACCCCAGAAACACCGGGGAGCTGTTTTTT. It is translated as CASMDPRNTGELFF. This rearrangement joins TRBV9 to TRBJ2-2; D is unresolved. CDR1 SGDLS and CDR2 YYNGEE come from the germline V gene. The V end lost 6 bases, the J end lost 2 bases, and 11 bases lay between the germline ends. The CDR3 runs 14 residues. Based on the CDR3 plus reference TRBV9 and TRBJ2-2, the full variable domain is DSGVTQTPKHLITATGQRVTLRCSPRSGDLSVYWYQQSLDQGLQFLIQYYNGEERAKGNILERFSAQQFPDLHSELNLSSLELGDSALYFCASMDPRNTGELFFGEGSRLTVL.